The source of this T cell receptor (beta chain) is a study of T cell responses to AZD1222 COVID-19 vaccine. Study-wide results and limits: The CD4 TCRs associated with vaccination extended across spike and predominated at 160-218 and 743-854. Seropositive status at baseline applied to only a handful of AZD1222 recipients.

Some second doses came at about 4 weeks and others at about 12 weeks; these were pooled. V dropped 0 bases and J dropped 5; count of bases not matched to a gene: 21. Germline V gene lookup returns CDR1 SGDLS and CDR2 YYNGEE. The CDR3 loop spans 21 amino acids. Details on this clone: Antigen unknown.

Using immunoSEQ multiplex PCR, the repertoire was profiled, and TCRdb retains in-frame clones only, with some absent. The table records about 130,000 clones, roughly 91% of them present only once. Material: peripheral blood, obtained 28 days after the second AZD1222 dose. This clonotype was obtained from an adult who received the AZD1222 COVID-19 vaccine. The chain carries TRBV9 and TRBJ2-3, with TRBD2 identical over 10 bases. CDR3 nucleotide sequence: TGTGCCAGCAGCGTAGAACCCACGCCAGCGGGGGGGCCGAGGGTTGGAGATACGCAGTATTTT. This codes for CASSVEPTPAGGPRVGDTQYF. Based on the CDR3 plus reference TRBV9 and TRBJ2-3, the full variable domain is DSGVTQTPKHLITATGQRVTLRCSPRSGDLSVYWYQQSLDQGLQFLIQYYNGEERAKGNILERFSAQQFPDLHSELNLSSLELGDSALYFCASSVEPTPAGGPRVGDTQYFGPGTRLTVL.